Each of the 9 T cell receptor beta chains below was sequenced from the same sample in a study of blood T cells in healthy people across ages. Sample-barcoded 5' priming and a J-beta primer mix drove a second PCR of roughly 7 to 11 cycles. TCRdb used MiXCR to reprocess the 5' RACE reads, holding one entry per CDR3 protein. The sample has 1.6 million or so distinct CDR3 sequences; 30% to 35% are singletons. Sample: blood. These receptors all come from a woman younger than 45 in good health.

The chain employs TRBV7-3 and TRBJ2-1, with 9 bases that match TRBD2. V was pared by 5 bases and J by 6 bases, with 5 bases of the junction left unmatched. CDR1 is SGHTA, CDR2 FQGTGA, per germline. CDR3 size: 14 residues. CDR3 region: CASSRTSDFNEQFF. CDR3 DNA sequence: TGTGCCAGCAGCCGGACTAGCGATTTCAATGAGCAGTTCTTC.

The chain joins TRBV5-4 to TRBJ2-3; no clear D. Trimming left V 3 bases short and J 2 bases short, with 13 bases between. Germline CDR1 and CDR2: SGHNT and YYREEE (reference sequence). The CDR3 is 15 amino acids. CDR3 region: CASSSVAAYTDTQYF. As DNA, the CDR3 is TGTGCCAGCAGCTCCGTCGCCGCTTACACAGATACGCAGTATTTT.

The chain carries TRBV10-2 and TRBJ2-5, with 8 bases lining up with TRBD1. With 1 base clipped from V and 11 bases from J, the junction kept 12 bases outside the gene matches. Germline assignment: CDR1 WSHSY and CDR2 SAAADI. The CDR3 extends over 15 amino acids. Here the CDR3 reads CASSEWSRGLSVQYF. CDR3 nucleotides: TGCGCCAGCAGTGAGTGGTCCAGGGGGCTGTCGGTGCAGTACTTC.

This clonotype has only a few counts. This sequence joins TRBV12-3 or TRBV12-4 and TRBJ2-3, with D perhaps matching TRBD1 (5 bases). This CDR3 contains 14 residues. The V end lost 3 bases, the J end lost 8 bases, and 15 bases lay between the germline ends. DNA of the CDR3: TGTGCCAGCAGTTTTGTTGGATCCAGGGTTACGCAGTATTTT. Residues: CASSFVGSRVTQYF.

This clonotype came up once. V gene TRBV20-1 combines with J gene TRBJ1-2; a possible D gene is TRBD1 (6 bases). The CDR3 extends over 11 amino acids. Trimming left V 8 bases short and J 2 bases short, with 9 bases between. The germline CDR1 and CDR2 sequences are DFQATT and SNEGSKA (reference sequence). The CDR3 is CSNDRNYGYTF. The CDR3 DNA reads TGCAGTAACGACAGGAACTATGGCTACACCTTC.

CDR3 residues: CSARDRGGLGQYF. CDR3 nucleotide sequence: TGCAGTGCTAGGGATCGGGGGGGGCTAGGGCAGTACTTC. J is TRBJ2-5 and V is TRBV20-1; 8 nucleotides match TRBD2. V shed 3 bases and J 11 bases; nucleotides not matched to a gene: 11. CDR3 length: 13 residues. CDR1 is DFQATT, CDR2 SNEGSKA, per germline (reference sequence).

J is TRBJ2-5 and V is TRBV15; TRBD2 matches 7 bases. The CDR3 consists of 16 residues. Germline trimming cut 5 bases from V and 1 base from J; bases unmatched to any gene: 10. CDR1 and CDR2 (germline): LNHNV, YYDKDF (reference sequence). The CDR3 protein is CATSPRVREGQETQYF. In DNA, the CDR3 is TGTGCCACCAGCCCGAGGGTCAGGGAGGGCCAAGAGACCCAGTACTTC.

In regard to this clonotype: With a much larger clone just one base away, this may be a read error. The chain joins TRBV6-1 to TRBJ1-4; 8 nucleotides agree with TRBD1. Germline-derived CDR1 and CDR2 are MNHNS and SASEGT. This CDR3 has 16 residues. After removal of 6 bases from V and 7 bases from J, the junction contained 13 bases not matched to a gene. The CDR3 coding sequence is TGTGCCAGCAGCGCATTTCAGGGGACAGGAGGTGAAAAACTGTTTTTT. Its protein product is CASSAFQGTGGEKLFF.

The chain joins TRBV7-9 to TRBJ2-3; D possibly corresponds to TRBD2 (6 bases). The CDR3 has 17 amino acids. The germline V gene has CDR1 SEHNR and CDR2 FQNEAQ (reference sequence). The V and J ends lost 5 bases and 1 base respectively, with 19 bases between them. This CDR3 reads CASSIRWRDGRTDTQYF. Written as DNA, the CDR3 is TGTGCCAGCAGCATCCGGTGGCGGGATGGACGCACAGATACGCAGTATTTT. Full variable domain (rest looked up from reference TRBV7-9 and TRBJ2-3): DTGVSQNPRHKITKRGQNVTFRCDPISEHNRLYWYRQTLGQGPEFLTYFQNEAQLEKSRLLSDRFSAERPKGSFSTLEIQRTEQGDSAMYLCASSIRWRDGRTDTQYFGPGTRLTVL.